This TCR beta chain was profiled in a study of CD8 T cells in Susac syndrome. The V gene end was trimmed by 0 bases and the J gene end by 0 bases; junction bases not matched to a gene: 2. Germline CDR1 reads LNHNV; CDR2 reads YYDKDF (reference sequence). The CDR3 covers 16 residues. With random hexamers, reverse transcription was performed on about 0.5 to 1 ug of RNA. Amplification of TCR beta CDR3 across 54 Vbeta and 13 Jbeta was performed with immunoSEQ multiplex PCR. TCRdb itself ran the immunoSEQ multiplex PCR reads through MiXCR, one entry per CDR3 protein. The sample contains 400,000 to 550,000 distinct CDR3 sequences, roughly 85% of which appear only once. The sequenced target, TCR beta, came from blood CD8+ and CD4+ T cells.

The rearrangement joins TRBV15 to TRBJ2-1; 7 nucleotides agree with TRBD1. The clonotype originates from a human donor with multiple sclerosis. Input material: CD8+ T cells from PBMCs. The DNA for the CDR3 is TGTGCCACCAGCAGAGACAGGGGGTTCTCCTACAATGAGCAGTTCTTC. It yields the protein CATSRDRGFSYNEQFF.